This entry is about one TCR beta chain. Its antigen is unidentified. This CDR3 contains 14 residues. The ends were cut back, 0 bases at V and 5 bases at J, with 10 bases in the middle. Germline-derived CDR1 and CDR2 are LGHNA and YSLEER. This entry comes from a study of beta chain features in type 1 diabetes. Findings and limits, study-wide: Within each of all four CD4+ subsets, Type 1 diabetes patients had TCRB CDR3s that were moderately but significantly shorter. Small HLA sub-analyses could not settle whether HLA shapes TCRB rearrangement. Patients with type 1 diabetes showed fewer VDJ junction insertions and more deletions.

Each of the CD4+ naive, central memory, regulatory and stem cell-like memory populations was sorted via CD45RO/CCR7/CD25/CD127/CD95/CD27. Once sorted, every population was more than 95% pure. Isolated RNA was reverse transcribed in full, so expressed TCRB transcripts were sequenced. The assay was immunoSEQ multiplex PCR, and TCRdb's table has in-frame clones only and misses some. The sample lists 600,000 to 700,000 clones, approximately 13% occurring once. V usage is TRBV4-3 and J usage is TRBJ2-5; D may match TRBD1 or TRBD2 (5 bases each). The TCR sequence derives from a man younger than 40 with type 1 diabetes. Sequencing was performed on naive CD4+ T cells from blood. Here the CDR3 DNA reads TGCGCCAGCAGCCAAGACAGGGTAGCGGAGACCCAGTACTTC. Its translation is CASSQDRVAETQYF.